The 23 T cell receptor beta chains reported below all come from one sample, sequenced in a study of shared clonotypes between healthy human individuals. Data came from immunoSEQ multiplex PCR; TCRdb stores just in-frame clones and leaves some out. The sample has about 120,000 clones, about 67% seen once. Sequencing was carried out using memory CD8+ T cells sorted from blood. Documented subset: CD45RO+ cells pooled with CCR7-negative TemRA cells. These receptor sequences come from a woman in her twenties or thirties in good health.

DNA for the CDR3: TGTGCCAGTAGTATACTGGGGAGAGCCCACGAGCAGTACTTC. Amino acids: CASSILGRAHEQYF. The rearrangement joins TRBV19 to TRBJ2-7; tentatively, D is TRBD2 (5 bases). This CDR3 has 14 residues. The germline V gene encodes CDR1 LNHDA and CDR2 SQIVND (reference sequence). V was shortened by 2 bases and J by 5 bases, with 13 bases between the two germline ends.

CDR3 region: CASRGTYSGANVLTF. Written as DNA, the CDR3 is TGCGCCAGCAGGGGCACCTACTCTGGGGCCAACGTCCTGACTTTC. The rearrangement joins TRBV4-1 to TRBJ2-6, with unresolved D. Germline CDR1 reads MGHRA; CDR2 reads YSYEKL. With 6 bases removed from V and 0 bases from J, the gap between germline ends came to 9 bases. The CDR3 runs to 15 residues.

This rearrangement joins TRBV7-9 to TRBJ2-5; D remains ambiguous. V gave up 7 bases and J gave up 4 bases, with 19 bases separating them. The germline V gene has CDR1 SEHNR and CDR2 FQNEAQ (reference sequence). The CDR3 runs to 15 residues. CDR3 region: CASKKGTAVGETQYF. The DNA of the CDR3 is TGTGCCAGCAAAAAGGGAACTGCGGTCGGAGAGACCCAGTACTTC.

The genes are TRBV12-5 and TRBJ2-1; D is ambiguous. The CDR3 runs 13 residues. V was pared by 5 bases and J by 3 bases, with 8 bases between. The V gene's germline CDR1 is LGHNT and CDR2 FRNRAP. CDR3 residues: CASGLTFYNEQFF. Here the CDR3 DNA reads TGTGCTAGTGGTCTGACTTTCTACAATGAGCAGTTCTTC.

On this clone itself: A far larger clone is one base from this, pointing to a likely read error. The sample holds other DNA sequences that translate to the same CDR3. The DNA for the CDR3 is TGTGCCAGCAGCTTAGCTGTCACCGTCTACGAGCAGTACTTT. Its protein is CASSLAVTVYEQYF. The gene calls are TRBV7-8 and TRBJ2-7; D unclear. Germline V gene lookup returns CDR1 SGHVS and CDR2 FQNEAQ. The CDR3 contains 14 residues. The complete variable domain, with remaining parts taken from reference TRBV7-8 and TRBJ2-7, reads GAGVSQSPRYKVAKRGQDVALRCDPISGHVSLFWYQQALGQGPEFLTYFQNEAQLDKSGLPSDRFFAERPEGSVSTLKIQRTQQEDSAVYLCASSLAVTVYEQYFGPGTRLTVT.

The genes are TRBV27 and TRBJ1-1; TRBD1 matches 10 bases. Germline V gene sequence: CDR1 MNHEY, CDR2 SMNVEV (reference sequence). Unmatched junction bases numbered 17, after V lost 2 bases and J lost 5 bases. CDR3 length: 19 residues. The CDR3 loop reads CASSLTGDRGFSLRTEAFF. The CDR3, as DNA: TGTGCCAGCAGTTTAACGGGGGACAGGGGATTCTCATTGAGGACTGAAGCTTTCTTT.

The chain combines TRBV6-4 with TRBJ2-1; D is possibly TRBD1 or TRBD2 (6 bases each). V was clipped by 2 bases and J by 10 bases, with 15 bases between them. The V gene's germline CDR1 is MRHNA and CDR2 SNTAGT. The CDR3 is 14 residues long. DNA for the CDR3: TGTGCCAGCAGTGACGGGGACAACCGGGGGGAGCAGTTCTTC. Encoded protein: CASSDGDNRGEQFF.

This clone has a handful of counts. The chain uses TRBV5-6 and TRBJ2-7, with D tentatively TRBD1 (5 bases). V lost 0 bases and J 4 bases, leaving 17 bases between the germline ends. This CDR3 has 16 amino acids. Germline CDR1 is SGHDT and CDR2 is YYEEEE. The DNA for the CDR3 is TGTGCCAGCAGCTTGGAGGGGCGAGACCGCTGGTACGAGCAGTACTTC. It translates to CASSLEGRDRWYEQYF.

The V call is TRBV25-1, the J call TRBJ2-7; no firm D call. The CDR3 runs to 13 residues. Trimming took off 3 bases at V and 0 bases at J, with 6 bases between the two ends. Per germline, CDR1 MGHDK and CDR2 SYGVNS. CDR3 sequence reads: CASSESGSYEQYF. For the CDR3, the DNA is TGTGCCAGCAGTGAGTCCGGCTCCTACGAGCAGTACTTC.

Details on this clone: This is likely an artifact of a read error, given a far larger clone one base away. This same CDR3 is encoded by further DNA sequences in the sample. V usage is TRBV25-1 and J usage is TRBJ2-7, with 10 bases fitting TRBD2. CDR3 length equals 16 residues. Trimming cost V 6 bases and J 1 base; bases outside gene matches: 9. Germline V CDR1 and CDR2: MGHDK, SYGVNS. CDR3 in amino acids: CASSQGLAVSSYEQYF. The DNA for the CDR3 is TGTGCCAGCAGCCAAGGACTAGCGGTTTCATCCTACGAGCAGTACTTC.

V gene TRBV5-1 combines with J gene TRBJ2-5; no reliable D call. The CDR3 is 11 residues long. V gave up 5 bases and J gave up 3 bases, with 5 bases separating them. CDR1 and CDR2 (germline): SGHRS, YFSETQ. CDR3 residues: CASRSEETQYF. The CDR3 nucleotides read TGCGCCAGCAGGTCGGAAGAGACCCAGTACTTC.

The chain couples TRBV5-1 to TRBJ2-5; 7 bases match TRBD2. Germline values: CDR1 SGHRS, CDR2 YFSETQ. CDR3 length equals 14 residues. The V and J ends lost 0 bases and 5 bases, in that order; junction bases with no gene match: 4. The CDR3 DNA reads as TGCGCCAGCAGCTTGGCCGGGGGAGGGGAGACCCAGTACTTC. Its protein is CASSLAGGGETQYF.

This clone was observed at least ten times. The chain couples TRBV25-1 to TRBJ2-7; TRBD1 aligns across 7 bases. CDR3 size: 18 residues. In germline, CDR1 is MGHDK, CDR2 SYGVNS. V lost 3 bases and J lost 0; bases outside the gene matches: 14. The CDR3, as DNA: TGTGCCAGCAGTGACCGGGACAGTGGGACCGAACGCTCCTACGAGCAGTACTTC. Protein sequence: CASSDRDSGTERSYEQYF.

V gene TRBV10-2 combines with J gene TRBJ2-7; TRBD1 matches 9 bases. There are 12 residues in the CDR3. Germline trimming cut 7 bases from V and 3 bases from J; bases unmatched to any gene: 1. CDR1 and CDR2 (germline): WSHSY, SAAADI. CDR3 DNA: TGCGCCAGCATGGGACAGGGCTACGAGCAGTACTTC. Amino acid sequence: CASMGQGYEQYF.

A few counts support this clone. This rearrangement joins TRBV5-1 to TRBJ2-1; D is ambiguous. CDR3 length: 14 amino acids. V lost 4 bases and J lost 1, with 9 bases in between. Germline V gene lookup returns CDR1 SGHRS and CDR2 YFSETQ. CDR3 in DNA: TGCGCCAGCAGCCTAGACAATTCCTACAATGAGCAGTTCTTC. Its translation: CASSLDNSYNEQFF.

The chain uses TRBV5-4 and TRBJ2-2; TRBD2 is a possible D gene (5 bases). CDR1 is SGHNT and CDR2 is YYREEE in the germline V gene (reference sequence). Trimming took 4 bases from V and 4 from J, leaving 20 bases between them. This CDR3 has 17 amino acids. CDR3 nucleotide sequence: TGTGCCAGCAGCCGAGGGTCCTCCCTTGCGGTCACCGGGGAGCTGTTTTTT. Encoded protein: CASSRGSSLAVTGELFF.

The CDR3 region is CSVDGPRETQYF. The CDR3 bases are TGCAGCGTTGATGGACCCCGAGAGACCCAGTACTTC. The V call is TRBV29-1, the J call TRBJ2-5; no reliable D call. Germline V gene data show CDR1 as SQVTM and CDR2 as ANQGSEA. Trimming cost V 3 bases and J 4 bases, with 9 bases left between them. The CDR3 is made up of 12 amino acids.

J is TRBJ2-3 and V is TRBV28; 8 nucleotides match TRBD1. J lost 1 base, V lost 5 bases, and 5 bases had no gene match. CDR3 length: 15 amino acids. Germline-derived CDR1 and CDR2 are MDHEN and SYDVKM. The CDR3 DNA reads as TGTGCCAGCAGTCACGGACAGGGTCGCACAGATACGCAGTATTTT. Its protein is CASSHGQGRTDTQYF.

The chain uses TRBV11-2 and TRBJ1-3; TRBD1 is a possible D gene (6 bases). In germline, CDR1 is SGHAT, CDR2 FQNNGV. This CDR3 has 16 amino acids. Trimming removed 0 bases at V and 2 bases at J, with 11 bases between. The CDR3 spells CASSLDQGGPGNTIYF. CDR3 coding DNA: TGTGCCAGCAGCTTAGATCAAGGGGGTCCTGGAAACACCATATATTTT.

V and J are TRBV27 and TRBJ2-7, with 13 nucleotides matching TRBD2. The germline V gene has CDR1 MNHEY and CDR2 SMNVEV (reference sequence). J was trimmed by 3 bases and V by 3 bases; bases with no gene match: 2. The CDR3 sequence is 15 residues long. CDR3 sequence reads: CASSFTSGRGYEQYF. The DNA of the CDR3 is TGTGCCAGCAGTTTCACTAGCGGGAGGGGCTACGAGCAGTACTTC.

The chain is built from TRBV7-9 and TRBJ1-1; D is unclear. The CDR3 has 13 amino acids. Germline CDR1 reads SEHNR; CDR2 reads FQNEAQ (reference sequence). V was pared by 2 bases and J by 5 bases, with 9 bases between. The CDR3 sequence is CASSLFRETEAFF. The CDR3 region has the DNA TGTGCCAGCAGCTTATTTCGCGAGACTGAAGCTTTCTTT.

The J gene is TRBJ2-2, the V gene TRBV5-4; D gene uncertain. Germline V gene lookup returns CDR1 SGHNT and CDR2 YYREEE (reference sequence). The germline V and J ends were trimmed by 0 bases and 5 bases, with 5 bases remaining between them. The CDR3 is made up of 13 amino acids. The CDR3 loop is CASSLEQTGELFF. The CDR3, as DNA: TGTGCCAGCAGCTTGGAACAGACCGGGGAGCTGTTTTTT.

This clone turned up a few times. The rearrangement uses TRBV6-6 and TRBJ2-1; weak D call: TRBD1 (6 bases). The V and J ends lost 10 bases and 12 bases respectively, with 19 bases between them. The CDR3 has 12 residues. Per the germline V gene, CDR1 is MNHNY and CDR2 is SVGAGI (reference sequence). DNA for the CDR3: TGTGCCACCTCGCCAGGGGATGGAGGGCAGTTCTTC. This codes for CATSPGDGGQFF.